The rows below give T cell receptor beta chains drawn from one sample of a study of glioma-infiltrating T cells. Via MiXCR, TCRdb re-called the multiplex PCR reads, giving one row per CDR3 protein. The sample comprises 160,000 or so distinct CDR3 sequences, over 40% of which are singletons, and under 6.5% rests with the top ten. Sequencing was done on a sample of glioma tissue, nonneoplastic brain tissue, or PBMCs (not recorded which). The receptors come from a human donor with low-grade glioma or glioblastoma, undergoing nonglioma brain surgery, or in good health (not recorded which). CDR3s include the opening cysteine and the closing phenylalanine or tryptophan. The D gene is left open where the match is weak. Size tells how often a clone was seen (once, few, many) or the class of an expanded clone, and some rows leave it out.

size	V	J	D	CDR3	DNA
few	TRBV29-1	TRBJ2-5	TRBD2	CSGRPRLAQETQYF	TGCAGCGGTCGCCCCCGACTAGCCCAAGAGACCCAGTACTTC
many	TRBV24-1	TRBJ2-3	NA	CATLGSGTDTQYF	TGTGCCACCCTGGGTTCGGGGACAGATACGCAGTATTTT
few	TRBV12-3/TRBV12-4	TRBJ1-1	NA	CASSIGNVGNTEAFF	TGTGCCAGCAGTATCGGGAATGTGGGTAACACTGAAGCTTTCTTT
NA	TRBV7-2	TRBJ2-3	NA	CASSLELLAGTDTQYF	TGTGCCAGCAGCTTAGAACTACTCGCCGGCACAGATACGCAGTATTTT
NA	TRBV28	TRBJ2-4	TRBD2	CASTSSGGQHIKNIQYF	TGTGCCAGCACCTCATCGGGAGGGCAGCACATTAAAAACATTCAGTACTTC
NA	TRBV28	TRBJ2-1	TRBD2	CASRLPGLAGNEQFF	TGTGCCAGCAGATTACCGGGACTAGCGGGGAATGAGCAGTTCTTC
NA	TRBV7-2	TRBJ2-7	NA	CASSLQDSQIYEQYF	TGTGCCAGCAGCTTACAGGACTCACAGATCTACGAGCAGTACTTC
many	TRBV28	TRBJ1-1	NA	CASTGSDTEAFF	TGTGCCAGTACAGGGTCGGACACTGAAGCTTTCTTT
many	TRBV6-1	TRBJ2-6	NA	CASSTRRSGANVLTF	TGTGCCAGCAGCACCAGGAGGTCTGGGGCCAACGTCCTGACTTTC
many	TRBV27	TRBJ2-1	TRBD2	CASSLLAGAAYNEQFF	TGTGCCAGCAGTTTACTAGCGGGAGCGGCCTACAATGAGCAGTTCTTC
many	TRBV7-8	TRBJ2-7	TRBD1	CASSYRDREGQYF	TGTGCCAGCAGCTACCGGGACAGGGAAGGGCAGTACTTC
once	TRBV27	TRBJ2-5	TRBD1	CARGTGGQETQYF	TGTGCCAGAGGGACAGGCGGTCAAGAGACCCAGTACTTC
many	TRBV20-1	TRBJ1-1	TRBD1	CSARVHRGQVEAFF	TGCAGTGCTAGAGTGCACAGGGGGCAGGTTGAAGCTTTCTTT
many	TRBV19	TRBJ1-2	NA	CASSNPGPGQGYTF	TGTGCCAGTAGTAACCCGGGACCGGGGCAGGGCTACACCTTC
many	TRBV18	TRBJ2-7	NA	CASSPGAASYEQYF	TGTGCCAGCTCACCTGGAGCAGCCTCCTACGAGCAGTACTTC
NA	TRBV25-1	TRBJ1-2	TRBD1	CASRERLQGAGYTF	TGTGCCAGCAGGGAAAGGTTACAGGGGGCCGGCTACACCTTC
NA	TRBV29-1	TRBJ1-1	NA	CSVETYTEAFF	TGCAGCGTTGAAACGTACACTGAAGCTTTCTTT
many	TRBV6-1	TRBJ1-1	NA	CASSPTVNTEAFF	TGTGCCAGCAGTCCTACAGTGAACACTGAAGCTTTCTTT
NA	TRBV7-2	TRBJ1-1	TRBD1	CARTPGQGLNTEAFF	TGTGCCAGGACCCCGGGACAGGGATTAAACACTGAAGCTTTCTTT
many	TRBV7-2	TRBJ2-2	NA	CASSLIQLNTGELFF	TGTGCCAGCAGCTTAATTCAGCTGAACACCGGGGAGCTGTTTTTT
many	TRBV19	TRBJ2-3	NA	CATKSTTTDTQYF	TGTGCCACCAAATCCACAACCACAGATACGCAGTATTTT
many	TRBV6-1	TRBJ1-1	NA	CASRTTQNTEAFF	TGTGCCAGCCGCACGACCCAGAACACTGAAGCTTTCTTT
many	TRBV10-3	TRBJ1-4	NA	CATRRDNESNEKLFF	TGTGCCACCCGCCGGGACAACGAGTCTAATGAAAAACTGTTTTTT
many	TRBV12-3/TRBV12-4	TRBJ2-1	TRBD2	CASSPRGSGIYNEQFF	TGTGCCAGCAGTCCCCGGGGGAGCGGGATTTACAATGAGCAGTTCTTC
many	TRBV3-1	TRBJ1-1	NA	CASSVIHGNTEAFF	TGTGCCAGCAGCGTTATCCACGGTAACACTGAAGCTTTCTTT
few	TRBV2	TRBJ1-6	NA	CASSAATGPNSPLHF	TGTGCCAGCAGTGCGGCGACTGGACCAAATTCACCCCTCCACTTT
few	TRBV7-2	TRBJ2-7	TRBD2	CASSLPGGSSYEQYF	TGTGCCAGCAGCTTACCGGGCGGGAGCTCCTACGAGCAGTACTTC
few	TRBV2	TRBJ2-2	NA	CAIPNIRGRATGELFF	TGTGCCATCCCAAATATTAGGGGGAGGGCCACCGGGGAGCTGTTTTTT
NA	TRBV20-1	TRBJ2-7	TRBD2	CSARGQLAGIGEQYF	TGCAGTGCTAGGGGACAACTAGCGGGAATTGGCGAGCAGTACTTC
many	TRBV25-1	TRBJ1-6	NA	CASSQTGISPLHF	TGTGCCAGCAGTCAAACAGGGATATCACCCCTCCACTTT
few	TRBV7-9	TRBJ2-1	TRBD2	CASSLGTSEYNEQFF	TGTGCCAGCAGCTTAGGTACTAGCGAATACAATGAGCAGTTCTTC
few	TRBV29-1	TRBJ2-3	TRBD2	CSVDKLAGGGDTQYF	TGCAGCGTTGACAAACTAGCGGGAGGTGGCGATACGCAGTATTTT
few	TRBV24-1	TRBJ2-7	NA	CATTGGPPEQYF	TGTGCCACCACAGGCGGGCCCCCCGAGCAGTACTTC
many	TRBV29-1	TRBJ2-1	NA	CSVEASSAYNEQFF	TGCAGCGTTGAAGCCTCTTCAGCCTACAATGAGCAGTTCTTC
few	TRBV7-2	TRBJ2-7	TRBD2	CASSLIPGLGYEQYF	TGTGCCAGCAGCCTTATACCGGGACTAGGGTACGAGCAGTACTTC
many	TRBV7-2	TRBJ2-5	NA	CASGIPRETQYF	TGTGCCAGCGGTATCCCCCGAGAGACCCAGTACTTC
NA	TRBV29-1	TRBJ2-1	NA	CSVDGVSSYNEQFF	TGCAGCGTTGACGGGGTAAGCTCCTACAATGAGCAGTTCTTC
NA	TRBV14	TRBJ1-2	NA	CASTREGNYYGYTF	TGTGCCAGCACCCGGGAGGGGAATTACTATGGCTACACCTTC
many	TRBV27	TRBJ2-1	TRBD2	CASRQIFLAGESGEQFF	TGTGCCAGCAGACAAATCTTCCTAGCGGGAGAGAGTGGTGAGCAGTTCTTC
NA	TRBV4-1	TRBJ2-3	NA	CASSLPDTAYTQYF	TGCGCCAGCAGCTTACCGGACACGGCATATACGCAGTATTTT
many	TRBV29-1	TRBJ2-1	NA	CSVDVAGEQFF	TGCAGCGTTGATGTAGCTGGTGAGCAGTTCTTC